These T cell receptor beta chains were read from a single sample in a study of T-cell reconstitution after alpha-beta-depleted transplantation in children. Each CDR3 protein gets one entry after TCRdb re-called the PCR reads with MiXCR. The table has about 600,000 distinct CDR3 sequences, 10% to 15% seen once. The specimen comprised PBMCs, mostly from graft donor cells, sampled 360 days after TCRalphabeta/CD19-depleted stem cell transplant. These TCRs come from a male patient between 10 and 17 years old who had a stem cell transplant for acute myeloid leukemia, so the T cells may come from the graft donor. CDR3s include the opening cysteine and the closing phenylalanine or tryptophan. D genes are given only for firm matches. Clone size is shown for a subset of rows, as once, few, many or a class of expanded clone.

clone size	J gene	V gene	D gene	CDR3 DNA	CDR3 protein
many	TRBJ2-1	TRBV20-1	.	TGCAGTGCTGGGGAAGGGTACAATGAGCAGTTCTTC	CSAGEGYNEQFF
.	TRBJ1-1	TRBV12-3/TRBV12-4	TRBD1	TGTGCCAGCAGTTTAGGCGCCAGGGGGTACACTGAAGCTTTCTTT	CASSLGARGYTEAFF
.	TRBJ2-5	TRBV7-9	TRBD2	TGTGCCAGCAGCTTGACTAGCGGAAAAGAGACCCAGTACTTC	CASSLTSGKETQYF
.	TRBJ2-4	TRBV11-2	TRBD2	TGTGCCAGCAGTTCCGGACTAGCGGGTCAAAACATTCAGTACTTC	CASSSGLAGQNIQYF
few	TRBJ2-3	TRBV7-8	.	TGTGCCAGCAGCTCCCACCCGGGACTCCTGGGGGGCACAGATACGCAGTATTTT	CASSSHPGLLGGTDTQYF
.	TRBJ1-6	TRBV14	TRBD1	TGTGCCAGCAGCTATGACAGGGCGGGATCACCCCTCCACTTT	CASSYDRAGSPLHF
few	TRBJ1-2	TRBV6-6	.	TGTGCCACCTACGGCAATGGCTACACCTTC	CATYGNGYTF
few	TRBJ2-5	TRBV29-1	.	TGCAGCGTTGAATTAGACCGGGAGACCCAGTACTTC	CSVELDRETQYF
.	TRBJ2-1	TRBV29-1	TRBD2	TGCAGCGTTGACCTAGCGGGAGGGCCAGGGTTCAATGAGCAGTTCTTC	CSVDLAGGPGFNEQFF
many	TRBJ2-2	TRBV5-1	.	TGCGCCAGCAGCTTGGACAGGACCCGAAACACCGGGGAGCTGTTTTTT	CASSLDRTRNTGELFF
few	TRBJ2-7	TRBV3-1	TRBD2	TGTGCCAGCAGCCAAGACGACACTAGCGGCTCGGATAGCTACGAGCAGTACTTC	CASSQDDTSGSDSYEQYF
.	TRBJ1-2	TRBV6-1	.	TGTGCCAGCAGCGACAGTGGAGGTTTCTATGGCTACACCTTC	CASSDSGGFYGYTF
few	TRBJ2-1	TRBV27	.	TGTGCCAGCAGTTTATTTGGAGCTCACAATGAGCAGTTCTTC	CASSLFGAHNEQFF
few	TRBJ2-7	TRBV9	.	TGTGCCAGCAGCCCCCGCGGGTTACACGAGCAGTACTTC	CASSPRGLHEQYF
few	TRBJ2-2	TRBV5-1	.	TGCGCCAGCAGCTTGGTCGCAGCGGCGAACACCGGGGAGCTGTTTTTT	CASSLVAAANTGELFF
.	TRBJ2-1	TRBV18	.	TGTGCCAGCTCACCGATACGCGGGAACAGATGTAGTGAGCAGTTCTTC	CASSPIRGNRCSEQFF
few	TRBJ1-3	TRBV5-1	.	TGCGCCAGCAGCTTGTCGGCCGACCCCACCTCTGGAAACACCATATATTTT	CASSLSADPTSGNTIYF
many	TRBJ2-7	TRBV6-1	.	TGTGCCAGCAGCCGTCCGGGCCATACCTCCTACGAGCAGTACTTC	CASSRPGHTSYEQYF
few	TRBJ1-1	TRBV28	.	TGTGCCAGCAGTCCTCCTACCCGGAAAGCTTTCTTT	CASSPPTRKAFF